One TCR beta chain is described in this entry. The data are from a study of cytomegalovirus exposure and HLA in healthy donors. The CDR3 contains 15 residues. The study ran its PCR with 60 Vbeta and 13 Jbeta primers. As processed by the authors: It was a later analysis that counted tens of millions of unique TCR beta chains, of which some 9.9 million were shared. Produced via immunoSEQ multiplex PCR; TCRdb's table is partial and in-frame only. V and J calls and clone size are as listed in that table; D and trimming were resolved from the DNA. The data contain about 150,000 clones, around 80% of them singletons.

The receptor's source is a boy between 2 and 15 years old in good health and CMV-seronegative. This chain connects TRBV21-1 to TRBJ2-5; no DNA check was done on the table's D call, TRBD2. TRBV21-1 is a known pseudogene. What was sequenced was PBMCs. CDR3 amino acids: CASNCRSGGGETQYF. CDR3 nucleotide sequence: TGTGCCAGCAATTGTCGAAGCGGGGGAGGTGAGACCCAGTACTTC.